The 10 T cell receptor beta chains listed next were all sequenced from one sample in a study of blood T cells in healthy people across ages. With a J-beta primer mix and a sample-barcoded 5' primer, a second PCR ran about 7 to 11 cycles. TCRdb called the 5' RACE reads again in MiXCR, with one record for every CDR3 protein. The sample records over 750,000 distinct CDR3 sequences, more than 20% being singletons. These data were also reused for a study on T cells of mothers and their children.

Source material: blood. The receptors originated from a boy aged 10-17 years in good health.

This clonotype was observed a handful of times. The chain joins TRBV19 to TRBJ1-1; D call uncertain. With 5 bases removed from V and 6 bases from J, the gap between germline ends came to 10 bases. CDR1 LNHDA and CDR2 SQIVND come from the germline V gene (reference sequence). The CDR3 has 12 amino acids. The CDR3 nucleotides read TGTGCCAGTAGTTCAGGAGCTCCTGAAGCTTTCTTT. Amino acids: CASSSGAPEAFF.

This chain links TRBV3-1 with TRBJ2-3; maybe TRBD2 (6 bases). The CDR3 covers 16 residues. The V gene's germline CDR1 is LGHDT and CDR2 YNNKEL (reference sequence). Trimming removed 5 bases from V and 0 bases from J, with 15 bases in between. CDR3 in amino acids: CASSRRRVASTDTQYF. The DNA of the CDR3 is TGTGCCAGCAGCAGAAGGAGGGTGGCCAGCACAGATACGCAGTATTTT.

In its sample, this clonotype was seen a few times. The chain carries TRBV9 and TRBJ1-5; no clear D. The germline V and J ends were trimmed by 0 bases and 7 bases, with 17 bases remaining between them. Germline loops: CDR1 SGDLS, CDR2 YYNGEE. CDR3 size: 16 residues. Written as DNA, the CDR3 is TGTGCCAGCAGCGTAGGACCCGATGCGGGGATACAGCCCCAGCATTTT. Protein product: CASSVGPDAGIQPQHF.

This clonotype has just a few counts. This chain joins TRBV12-3 or TRBV12-4 and TRBJ2-7; the match to TRBD1 covers 7 bases. V trimming: 6 bases; J trimming: 1 base; junction bases outside the gene matches: 6. The length of the CDR3 is 14 residues. The CDR3 reads CASRHRQGSYEQYF. The CDR3, as DNA: TGTGCCAGCAGGCACAGACAGGGATCCTACGAGCAGTACTTC.

The CDR3 here is CSVETRYTDTQYF. The DNA for the CDR3 is TGCAGCGTTGAAACAAGATACACAGATACGCAGTATTTT. The V call is TRBV29-1, the J call TRBJ2-3, with no clear D. V shed 2 bases and J shed 2 bases, with 8 bases lying between them. This CDR3 is 13 amino acids long. Germline CDR1 and CDR2: SQVTM and ANQGSEA.

The chain recombines TRBV6-5 with TRBJ2-7; 7 nucleotides match TRBD2. With V trimmed by 1 base and J by 4 bases, 4 bases remained unmatched. Looked up from germline, CDR1 is MNHEY and CDR2 is SVGAGI. This CDR3 comprises 14 residues. CDR3 sequence (DNA): TGTGCCAGCAGTTACTTAGGACTAGGGTACGAGCAGTACTTC. Its protein is CASSYLGLGYEQYF.

The rearrangement uses TRBV29-1 and TRBJ2-1; 7 nucleotides align to TRBD2. Trimming cost V 8 bases and J 7 bases; bases outside gene matches: 5. The germline V gene has CDR1 SQVTM and CDR2 ANQGSEA. The length of the CDR3 is 11 residues. The CDR3 nucleotides read TGCAGCTCTAGCGGTGGTAATGAGCAGTTCTTC. Translated, it gives CSSSGGNEQFF.

This chain links TRBV6-4 with TRBJ2-2; D is possibly TRBD1 or TRBD2 (5 bases each). Germline V gene sequence: CDR1 MRHNA, CDR2 SNTAGT. This CDR3 spans 15 amino acids. V was pared by 4 bases and J by 3 bases, with 12 bases between. The CDR3 coding sequence is TGTGCCAGCAGTGGCGAGGGGCGGGACACCGGGGAGCTGTTTTTT. This codes for CASSGEGRDTGELFF.

V and J are TRBV9 and TRBJ2-2; D is uncertain. The CDR3 runs to 18 residues. Trimming pared 4 bases from V and 2 bases from J, leaving 21 bases between. Germline values: CDR1 SGDLS, CDR2 YYNGEE. The CDR3 is CASSPRETTWFNTGELFF. As DNA, the CDR3 is TGTGCCAGCAGCCCCCGAGAAACAACTTGGTTCAACACCGGGGAGCTGTTTTTT.

The CDR3 DNA reads as TGTGCCAGCAGCCTACCGACAGTAGTAAATGGCTACACCTTC. Amino acid sequence: CASSLPTVVNGYTF. The chain links TRBV5-8 to TRBJ1-2, with a possible D match to TRBD1 (5 bases). Germline lookup yields CDR1 SGHTS and CDR2 YDEGEE. The CDR3 covers 14 residues. Between the trimmed V and J ends, which lost 4 bases and 6 bases, there was a span of 16 bases.